This T cell receptor beta chain was identified in a study of T cells after yellow fever vaccination. Study at large: Where fractions had low cell numbers, libraries were prepared from them with the SMART-Seq v4 Ultra Low Input RNA kit.

Each CDR3 protein is one row after TCRdb ran MiXCR on the 5' RACE reads. The sample has around 350,000 distinct CDR3 sequences, around 10% seen once. This clonotype turned up a few times. The CDR3 sequence is 14 residues long. With 0 bases removed from V and 0 bases from J, the gap between germline ends came to 0 bases. Germline-derived CDR1 and CDR2 are SGHTA and FQGNSA. The rearrangement joins TRBV7-2 to TRBJ2-6; no firm D call. This specimen was PBMCs, taken on the day of the first yellow fever vaccination. The clonotype comes from a man aged 18-30 years who received the YFV17D yellow fever vaccine. This chain's CDR3 is CASSLASGANVLTF. As DNA, the CDR3 is TGTGCCAGCAGCTTAGCCTCTGGGGCCAACGTCCTGACTTTC.